These 18 T cell receptor beta chains came from one sample sequenced in a study of blood T cell repertoires in COVID-19. Produced via immunoSEQ multiplex PCR; TCRdb's table is partial and in-frame only. The top ten hold over 7% of the sample, which has roughly 180,000 clones, about 82% seen once. Sequences were obtained from PBMCs or T cells enriched from blood (not recorded which). All receptors derive from a woman in her twenties or thirties who had recovered from COVID-19.

This sequence joins TRBV7-2 and TRBJ2-1, with a tentative D call TRBD2 (5 bases). This CDR3 is 14 amino acids long. V was trimmed by 3 bases and J by 7 bases, leaving 13 bases between them. CDR1 is SGHTA and CDR2 is FQGNSA in the germline V gene. Here the CDR3 DNA reads TGTGCCAGCAGCTTCTCACTGACGGGGAATGAGCAGTTCTTC. This gives the protein CASSFSLTGNEQFF.

The J gene is TRBJ2-7, the V gene TRBV5-6; the D gene is possibly TRBD2 (6 bases). The ends were cut back, 0 bases at V and 6 bases at J, with 16 bases in the middle. Germline lookup yields CDR1 SGHDT and CDR2 YYEEEE. This CDR3 has 15 amino acids. The CDR3 is CASSLAGAGTGEQYF. The CDR3 nucleotides are TGTGCCAGCAGCTTGGCTGGCGCGGGAACCGGCGAGCAGTACTTC.

This clone has more than one count but fewer than ten. The chain uses TRBV19 and TRBJ1-4; no definite D call. CDR1 and CDR2 (germline): LNHDA, SQIVND (reference sequence). V shed 10 bases and J shed 5 bases, with 17 bases lying between them. The CDR3 spans 14 residues. The CDR3 nucleotides read TGTGCCACCACTCCCAACTTTGAAAATGAAAAACTGTTTTTT. Translating gives CATTPNFENEKLFF. Using reference TRBV19 and TRBJ1-4 for the parts outside the CDR3, the full variable domain is DGGITQSPKYLFRKEGQNVTLSCEQNLNHDAMYWYRQDPGQGLRLIYYSQIVNDFQKGDIAEGYSVSREKKESFPLTVTSAQKNPTAFYLCATTPNFENEKLFFGSGTQLSVL.

The chain is built from TRBV5-4 and TRBJ2-1, with a tentative D call TRBD1 (6 bases). Trimming removed 0 bases at V and 6 bases at J, with 7 bases between. The CDR3 contains 13 residues. CDR1 is SGHNT and CDR2 is YYREEE in the germline V gene (reference sequence). DNA of the CDR3: TGTGCCAGCAGCTTGGGGGGGCGCAATGAGCAGTTCTTC. Translated, it gives CASSLGGRNEQFF.

The CDR3 region is CASSGFGSLSTDTQYF. In DNA, the CDR3 is TGTGCCAGCAGTGGTTTTGGGAGTTTGAGCACAGATACGCAGTATTTT. The rearrangement links TRBV6-1 to TRBJ2-3, with D perhaps TRBD2 (5 bases). Trimming stripped 4 bases from V and 0 bases from J, with 14 bases between. The germline V gene encodes CDR1 MNHNS and CDR2 SASEGT. CDR3 size: 16 residues.

The rearrangement joins TRBV28 to TRBJ2-7; unclear D gene. This CDR3 is built from 11 residues. The V end was cut by 10 bases, the J end by 3 bases, with 10 bases between. CDR1 is MDHEN and CDR2 is SYDVKM in the germline V gene. CDR3 loop: CATRGFYEQYF. The DNA of the CDR3 is TGTGCCACCCGAGGTTTCTACGAGCAGTACTTC. The whole variable domain, remainder taken from reference TRBV28 and TRBJ2-7, is DVKVTQSSRYLVKRTGEKVFLECVQDMDHENMFWYRQDPGLGLRLIYFSYDVKMKEKGDIPEGYSVSREKKERFSLILESASTNQTSMYLCATRGFYEQYFGPGTRLTVT.

This clone was counted a single time. The chain uses TRBV29-1 and TRBJ2-1; TRBD1 aligns across 9 bases. Germline assignment: CDR1 SQVTM and CDR2 ANQGSEA. Trimming cost V 0 bases and J 3 bases; bases outside gene matches: 6. This CDR3 has 16 amino acids. CDR3 in amino acids: CSVEDHGQGYYNEQFF. In DNA form, the CDR3 reads TGCAGCGTTGAAGATCATGGACAGGGGTACTACAATGAGCAGTTCTTC.

V gene TRBV27 combines with J gene TRBJ1-1; no reliable D call. The CDR3 is 13 residues long. Germline-derived CDR1 and CDR2 are MNHEY and SMNVEV (reference sequence). The V and J ends lost 3 bases and 3 bases respectively, with 8 bases between them. DNA for the CDR3: TGTGCCAGCAGTTTGTCGAGGGACACTGAAGCTTTCTTT. Protein sequence: CASSLSRDTEAFF.

This chain links TRBV18 with TRBJ2-5; 9 nucleotides line up with TRBD2. V was clipped by 6 bases and J by 5 bases; unmatched bases: 13. Germline CDR1 is KGHSH and CDR2 is LQKENI. The CDR3 sequence is 16 residues long. CDR3: CASSPSASGTGETQYF. Written as DNA, the CDR3 is TGTGCCAGCTCGCCGAGCGCTAGCGGGACCGGGGAGACCCAGTACTTC.

This sequence joins TRBV9 and TRBJ2-1; 8 bases map to TRBD1. V shed 1 base and J 12 bases; nucleotides not matched to a gene: 12. Germline V lookup: CDR1 SGDLS, CDR2 YYNGEE. The length of the CDR3 is 15 residues. CDR3 loop: CASSVRQGNYQRQFF. As DNA, the CDR3 is TGTGCCAGCAGCGTACGACAGGGGAATTATCAACGGCAGTTCTTC.

This sequence joins TRBV14 and TRBJ2-7; D possibly corresponds to TRBD2 (6 bases). The V gene lost 1 base and the J gene lost 4 bases, with 14 bases spanning the gap. This CDR3 region has 15 residues. Germline lookup yields CDR1 SGHDN and CDR2 FVKESK. The CDR3 loop reads CASSQGVGGRYEQYF. The CDR3 DNA follows: TGTGCCAGCAGCCAAGGGGTGGGAGGACGGTACGAGCAGTACTTC.

This clone was picked up one time. V and J are TRBV4-2 and TRBJ2-1; 8 bases align to TRBD2. This CDR3 region has 15 residues. V dropped 2 bases and J dropped 8; count of bases not matched to a gene: 8. Germline-derived CDR1 and CDR2 are LGHNA and YNFKEQ. The chain's CDR3 is CASSQSSGRVHEQFF. The CDR3 DNA sequence: TGTGCCAGCAGCCAATCTTCCGGGAGGGTGCATGAGCAGTTCTTC.

The chain joins TRBV6-2 or TRBV6-3 to TRBJ2-3; no definite D call. Germline CDR1 and CDR2: MNHEY and SVGEGT. The V gene lost 6 bases and the J gene lost 6 bases, with 10 bases spanning the gap. There are 12 residues in the CDR3. The CDR3 is CASSSPMDTQYF. In nucleotides, the CDR3 is TGTGCCAGCAGCTCCCCTATGGATACGCAGTATTTT.

This chain uses TRBV25-1 with TRBJ1-3, with D unresolved. Germline V lookup: CDR1 MGHDK, CDR2 SYGVNS. With 2 bases removed from V and 2 bases from J, the gap between germline ends came to 7 bases. This CDR3 has 14 amino acids. This chain's CDR3 is CASSEAAAGNTIYF. DNA for the CDR3: TGTGCCAGCAGTGAAGCAGCGGCTGGAAACACCATATATTTT. Using reference TRBV25-1 and TRBJ1-3 for the parts outside the CDR3, the full variable domain is EADIYQTPRYLVIGTGKKITLECSQTMGHDKMYWYQQDPGMELHLIHYSYGVNSTEKGDLSSESTVSRIRTEHFPLTLESARPSHTSQYLCASSEAAAGNTIYFGEGSWLTVV.

This sequence joins TRBV10-1 and TRBJ1-4, with 7 nucleotides matching TRBD1. Germline V CDR1 and CDR2: WNHNN, SYGVQD (reference sequence). V lost 10 bases, J lost 8 bases, and 10 bases stayed unmatched. The CDR3 has 13 amino acids. This chain's CDR3 is CAIPDRFGEKLFF. In DNA form, the CDR3 reads TGCGCCATCCCGGACAGGTTCGGCGAAAAACTGTTTTTT.

This clone was seen a single time. The gene calls are TRBV29-1 and TRBJ2-2, with D maybe TRBD2 (6 bases). Per germline, CDR1 SQVTM and CDR2 ANQGSEA. This CDR3 spans 15 amino acids. The germline V and J ends were trimmed by 3 bases and 1 base, with 12 bases remaining between them. CDR3 nucleotide sequence: TGCAGCGTTGATGTGGGCGGGATGAACACCGGGGAGCTGTTTTTT. This translates into CSVDVGGMNTGELFF.

The V gene is TRBV7-9, the J gene TRBJ1-5, with 7 bases fitting TRBD1. Per the germline V gene, CDR1 is SEHNR and CDR2 is FQNEAQ (reference sequence). Trimming cost V 4 bases and J 4 bases; bases outside gene matches: 1. The CDR3 covers 13 residues. The CDR3 here is CASSSQGNQPQHF. CDR3 coding DNA: TGTGCCAGCAGCTCACAGGGGAATCAGCCCCAGCATTTT. Together with reference TRBV7-9 and TRBJ1-5, the CDR3 gives the full variable domain: DTGVSQNPRHKITKRGQNVTFRCDPISEHNRLYWYRQTLGQGPEFLTYFQNEAQLEKSRLLSDRFSAERPKGSFSTLEIQRTEQGDSAMYLCASSSQGNQPQHFGDGTRLSIL.

The J gene is TRBJ1-2, the V gene TRBV28; TRBD1 matches at 7 bases. Germline lookup yields CDR1 MDHEN and CDR2 SYDVKM. CDR3 length equals 17 residues. Germline trimming cut 5 bases from V and 4 bases from J; bases unmatched to any gene: 16. The CDR3 reads CASSPLRDSGFIYGYTF. CDR3 in DNA: TGTGCCAGCAGTCCCCTCCGGGACAGCGGCTTCATCTATGGCTACACCTTC.